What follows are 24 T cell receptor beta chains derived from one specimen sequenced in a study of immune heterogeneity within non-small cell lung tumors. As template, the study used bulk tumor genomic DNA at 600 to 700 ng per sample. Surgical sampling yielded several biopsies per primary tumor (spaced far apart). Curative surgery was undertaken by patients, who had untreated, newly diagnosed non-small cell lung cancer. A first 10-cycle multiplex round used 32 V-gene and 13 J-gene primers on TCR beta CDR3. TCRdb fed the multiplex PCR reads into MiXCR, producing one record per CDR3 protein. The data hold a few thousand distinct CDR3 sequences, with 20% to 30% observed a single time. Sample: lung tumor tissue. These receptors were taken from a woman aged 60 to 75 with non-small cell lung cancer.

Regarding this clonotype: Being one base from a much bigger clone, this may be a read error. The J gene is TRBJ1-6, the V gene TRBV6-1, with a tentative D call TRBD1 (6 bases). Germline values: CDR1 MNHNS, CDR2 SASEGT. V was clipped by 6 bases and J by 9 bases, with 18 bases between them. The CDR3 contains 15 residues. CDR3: CASSPQGSSPSPLHF. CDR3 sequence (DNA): TGTGCCAGCAGCCCACAGGGATCGTCTCCTTCACCCCTCCACTTT.

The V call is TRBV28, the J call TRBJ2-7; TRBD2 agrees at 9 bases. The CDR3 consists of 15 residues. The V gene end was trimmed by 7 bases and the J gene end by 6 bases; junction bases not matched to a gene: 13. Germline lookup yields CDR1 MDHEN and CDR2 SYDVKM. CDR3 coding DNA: TGTGCCAGCAACCGGGGCCCTAGCGGGATTTCCGAGCAGTACTTC. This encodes CASNRGPSGISEQYF.

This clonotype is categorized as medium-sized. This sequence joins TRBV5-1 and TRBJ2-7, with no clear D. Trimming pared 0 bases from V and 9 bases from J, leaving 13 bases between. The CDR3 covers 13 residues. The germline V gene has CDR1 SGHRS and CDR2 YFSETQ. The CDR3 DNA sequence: TGCGCCAGCAGCTTGGACAGTTACGAGTGGCAGTACTTC. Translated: CASSLDSYEWQYF.

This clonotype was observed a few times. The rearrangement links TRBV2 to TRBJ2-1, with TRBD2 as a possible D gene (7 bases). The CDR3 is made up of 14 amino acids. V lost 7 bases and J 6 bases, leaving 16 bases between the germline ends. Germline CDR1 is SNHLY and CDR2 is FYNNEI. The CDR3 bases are TGTGCCAGCAAGGAGGGGGAGGGGGGCAATGAGCAGTTCTTC. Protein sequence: CASKEGEGGNEQFF.

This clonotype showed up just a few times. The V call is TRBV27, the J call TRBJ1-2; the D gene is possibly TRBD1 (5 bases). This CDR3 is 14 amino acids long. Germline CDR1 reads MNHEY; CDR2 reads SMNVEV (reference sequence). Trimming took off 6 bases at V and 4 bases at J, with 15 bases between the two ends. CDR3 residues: CASSPGMGLYGYTF. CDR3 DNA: TGTGCCAGCAGCCCTGGTATGGGACTCTATGGCTACACCTTC.

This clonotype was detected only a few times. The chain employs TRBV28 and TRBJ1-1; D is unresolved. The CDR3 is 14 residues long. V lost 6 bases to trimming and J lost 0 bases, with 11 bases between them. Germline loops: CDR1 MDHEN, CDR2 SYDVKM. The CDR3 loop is CASRIIGMNTEAFF. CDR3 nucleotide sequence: TGTGCCAGCAGGATAATTGGGATGAACACTGAAGCTTTCTTT.

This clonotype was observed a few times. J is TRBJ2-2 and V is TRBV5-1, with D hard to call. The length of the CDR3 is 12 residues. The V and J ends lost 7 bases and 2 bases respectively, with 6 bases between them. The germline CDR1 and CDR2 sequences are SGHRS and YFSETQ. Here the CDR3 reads CASRQNTGELFF. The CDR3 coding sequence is TGCGCCAGCCGGCAAAACACCGGGGAGCTGTTTTTT. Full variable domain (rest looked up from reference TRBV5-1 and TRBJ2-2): KAGVTQTPRYLIKTRGQQVTLSCSPISGHRSVSWYQQTPGQGLQFLFEYFSETQRNKGNFPGRFSGRQFSNSRSEMNVSTLELGDSALYLCASRQNTGELFFGEGSRLTVL.

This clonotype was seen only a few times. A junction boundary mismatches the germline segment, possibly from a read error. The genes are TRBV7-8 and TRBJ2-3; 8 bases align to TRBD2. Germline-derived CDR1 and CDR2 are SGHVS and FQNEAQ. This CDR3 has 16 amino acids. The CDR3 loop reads CANSLAGAGGSITQYF. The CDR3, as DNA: TGTGCCAACAGCTTAGCCGGCGCGGGAGGCAGCATAACGCAGTATTTT.

The CDR3, as DNA: TGTGCCAGCAGCGTAAGCGGGGGCATTCAGGCAGATACGCAGTATTTT. Protein: CASSVSGGIQADTQYF. This chain links TRBV9 with TRBJ2-3; TRBD2 matches at 8 bases. The CDR3 extends over 16 amino acids. V lost 1 base, J lost 4 bases, and 8 bases stayed unmatched. Germline assignment: CDR1 SGDLS and CDR2 YYNGEE.

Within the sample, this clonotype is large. The CDR3, as DNA: TGTGCCTGGGGGGACTACGAGCAGTACTTC. It specifies CAWGDYEQYF. This sequence joins TRBV30 and TRBJ2-7; D not certain. V lost 5 bases to trimming and J lost 3 bases, with 5 bases between them. CDR3 length equals 10 residues. Looked up from germline, CDR1 is GTSNPN and CDR2 is SVGIG (reference sequence).

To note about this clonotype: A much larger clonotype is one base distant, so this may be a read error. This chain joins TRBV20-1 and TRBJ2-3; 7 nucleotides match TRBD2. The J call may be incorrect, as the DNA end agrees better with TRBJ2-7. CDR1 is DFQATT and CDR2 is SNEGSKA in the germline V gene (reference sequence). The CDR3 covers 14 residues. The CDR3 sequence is CSASWEGLGYEQYF. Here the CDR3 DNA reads TGCAGTGCTTCCTGGGAAGGACTAGGCTACGAGCAGTACTTC.

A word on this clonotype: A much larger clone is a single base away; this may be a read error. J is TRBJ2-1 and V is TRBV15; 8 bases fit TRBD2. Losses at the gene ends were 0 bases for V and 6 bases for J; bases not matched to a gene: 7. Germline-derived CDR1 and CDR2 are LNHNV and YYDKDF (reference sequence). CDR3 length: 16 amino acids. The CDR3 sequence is CATSRDGGLVCNEQFF. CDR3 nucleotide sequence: TGTGCCACCAGCAGAGATGGGGGACTAGTGTGCAATGAGCAGTTCTTC. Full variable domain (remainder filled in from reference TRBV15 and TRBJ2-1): DAMVIQNPRYQVTQFGKPVTLSCSQTLNHNVMYWYQQKSSQAPKLLFHYYDKDFNNEADTPDNFQSRRPNTSFCFLDIRSPGLGDTAMYLCATSRDGGLVCNEQFFGPGTRLTVL.

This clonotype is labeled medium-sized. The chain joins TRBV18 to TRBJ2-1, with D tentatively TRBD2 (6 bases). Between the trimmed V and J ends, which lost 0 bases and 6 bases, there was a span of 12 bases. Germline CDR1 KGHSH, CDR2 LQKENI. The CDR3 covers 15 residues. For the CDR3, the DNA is TGTGCCAGCTCACCACCCGGACTATTGAGCAATGAGCAGTTCTTC. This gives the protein CASSPPGLLSNEQFF.

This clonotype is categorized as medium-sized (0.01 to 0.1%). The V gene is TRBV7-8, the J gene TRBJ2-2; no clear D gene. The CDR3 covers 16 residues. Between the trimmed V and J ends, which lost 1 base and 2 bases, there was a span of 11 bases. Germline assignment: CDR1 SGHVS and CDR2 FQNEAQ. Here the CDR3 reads CASSLVEILNTGELFF. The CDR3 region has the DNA TGTGCCAGCAGCTTAGTTGAGATCCTAAACACCGGGGAGCTGTTTTTT.

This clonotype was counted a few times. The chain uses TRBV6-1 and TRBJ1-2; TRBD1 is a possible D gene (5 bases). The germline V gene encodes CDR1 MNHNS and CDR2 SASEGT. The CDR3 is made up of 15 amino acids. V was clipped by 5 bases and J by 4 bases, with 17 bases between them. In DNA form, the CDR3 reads TGTGCCAGCAGTCTTACAGGAATGGATAGCTATGGCTACACCTTC. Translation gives CASSLTGMDSYGYTF.

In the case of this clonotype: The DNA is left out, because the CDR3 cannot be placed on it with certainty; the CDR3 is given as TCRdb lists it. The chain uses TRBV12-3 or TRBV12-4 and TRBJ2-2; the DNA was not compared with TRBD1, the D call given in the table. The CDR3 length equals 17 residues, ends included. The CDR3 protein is CASSLLPGTGIPGSCFF.

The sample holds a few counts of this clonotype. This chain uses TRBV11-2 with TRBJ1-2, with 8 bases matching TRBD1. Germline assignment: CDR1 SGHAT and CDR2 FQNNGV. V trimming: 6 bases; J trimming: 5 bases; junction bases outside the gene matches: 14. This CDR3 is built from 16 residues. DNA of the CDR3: TGTGCCAGCAGTATCCACCTACAGGGGGAATCGTATGGCTACACCTTC. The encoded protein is CASSIHLQGESYGYTF.

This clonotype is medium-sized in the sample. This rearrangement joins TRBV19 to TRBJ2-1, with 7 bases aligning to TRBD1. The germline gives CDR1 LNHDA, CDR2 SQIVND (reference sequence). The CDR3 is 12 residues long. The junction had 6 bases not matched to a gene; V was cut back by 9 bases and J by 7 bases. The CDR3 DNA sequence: TGTGCCAGCGGGACAGTAAGGAATGAGCAGTTCTTC. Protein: CASGTVRNEQFF. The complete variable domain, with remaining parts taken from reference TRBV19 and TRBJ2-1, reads DGGITQSPKYLFRKEGQNVTLSCEQNLNHDAMYWYRQDPGQGLRLIYYSQIVNDFQKGDIAEGYSVSREKKESFPLTVTSAQKNPTAFYLCASGTVRNEQFFGPGTRLTVL.

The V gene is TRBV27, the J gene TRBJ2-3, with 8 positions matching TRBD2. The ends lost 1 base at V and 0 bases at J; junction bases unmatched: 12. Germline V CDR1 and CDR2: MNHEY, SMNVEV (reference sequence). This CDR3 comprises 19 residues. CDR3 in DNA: TGTGCCAGCAGTTTATGGTCCGGGACTAGGGGGGCTAGCACAGATACGCAGTATTTT. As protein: CASSLWSGTRGASTDTQYF.

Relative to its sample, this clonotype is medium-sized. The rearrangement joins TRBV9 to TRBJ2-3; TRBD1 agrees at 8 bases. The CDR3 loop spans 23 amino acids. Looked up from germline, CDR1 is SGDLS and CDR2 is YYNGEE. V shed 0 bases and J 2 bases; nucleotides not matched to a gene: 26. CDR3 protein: CASSVAGQEVKVPISPHTDTQYF. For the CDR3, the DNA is TGTGCCAGCAGCGTAGCGGGACAGGAGGTCAAGGTGCCGATTAGTCCCCACACAGATACGCAGTATTTT.

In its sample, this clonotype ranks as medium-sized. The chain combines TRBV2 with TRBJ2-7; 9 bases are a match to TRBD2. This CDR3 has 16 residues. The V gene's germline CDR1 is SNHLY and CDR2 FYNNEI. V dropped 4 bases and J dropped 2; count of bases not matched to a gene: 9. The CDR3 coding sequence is TGTGCCAGCAGTGGCCACCGACTAGCGGAGACCTACGAGCAGTACTTC. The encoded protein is CASSGHRLAETYEQYF.

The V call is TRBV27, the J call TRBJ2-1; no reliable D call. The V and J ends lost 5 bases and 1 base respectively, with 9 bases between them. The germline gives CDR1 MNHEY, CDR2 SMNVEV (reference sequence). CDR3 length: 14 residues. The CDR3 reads CASSILGSYNEQFF. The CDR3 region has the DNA TGTGCCAGCAGTATACTGGGGTCCTACAATGAGCAGTTCTTC.

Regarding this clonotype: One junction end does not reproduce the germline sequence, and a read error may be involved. The CDR3 sequence: CANSSGATGAGELFF. The CDR3 nucleotides read TGCGCCAACAGCTCGGGGGCGACAGGGGCCGGGGAGCTGTTTTTT. J is TRBJ2-2 and V is TRBV5-1, with TRBD1 matching 8 bases. Germline V gene data show CDR1 as SGHRS and CDR2 as YFSETQ. This CDR3 has 15 residues. The variable domain in full, completed from reference TRBV5-1 and TRBJ2-2, reads KAGVTQTPRYLIKTRGQQVTLSCSPISGHRSVSWYQQTPGQGLQFLFEYFSETQRNKGNFPGRFSGRQFSNSRSEMNVSTLELGDSALYLCANSSGATGAGELFFGEGSRLTVL.

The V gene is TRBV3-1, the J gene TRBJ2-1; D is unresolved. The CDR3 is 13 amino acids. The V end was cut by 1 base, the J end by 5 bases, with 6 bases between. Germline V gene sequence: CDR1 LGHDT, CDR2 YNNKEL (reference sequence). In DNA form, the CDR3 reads TGTGCCAGCAGCCAAGGTTACAACAATGAGCAGTTCTTC. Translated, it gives CASSQGYNNEQFF.